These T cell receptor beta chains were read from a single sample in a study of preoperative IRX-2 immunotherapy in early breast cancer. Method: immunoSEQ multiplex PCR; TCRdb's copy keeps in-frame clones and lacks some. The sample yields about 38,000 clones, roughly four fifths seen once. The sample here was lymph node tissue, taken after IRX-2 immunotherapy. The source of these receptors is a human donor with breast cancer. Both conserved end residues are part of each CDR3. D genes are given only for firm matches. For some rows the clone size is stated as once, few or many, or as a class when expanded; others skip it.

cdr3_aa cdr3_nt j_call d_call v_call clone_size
CASSPQDRAYEQYF TGTGCCAGCTCACCACAGGACAGGGCCTACGAGCAGTACTTC TRBJ2-7 TRBD1 TRBV18 once
CASSRTGVINTGELFF TGTGCCAGCAGCAGGACAGGGGTCATAAACACCGGGGAGCTGTTTTTT TRBJ2-2 TRBD1 TRBV11-3 .
CASSPTRSRGTNEKLFF TGTGCCAGCTCACCCACCCGGTCGAGAGGGACTAATGAAAAACTGTTTTTT TRBJ1-4 . TRBV18 .
CASSRTGSTDTQYF TGTGCCAGCAGTAGGACAGGGTCAACAGATACGCAGTATTTT TRBJ2-3 TRBD1 TRBV25-1 .
CASSLGQGAAVGYTF TGTGCCAGCAGTTTAGGACAGGGGGCTGCAGTAGGCTACACCTTC TRBJ1-2 TRBD1 TRBV9 .
CSVEDWGKEGYTF TGCAGCGTTGAAGATTGGGGGAAGGAGGGCTACACCTTC TRBJ1-2 . TRBV29-1 .
CASIPMGGNYGYTF TGTGCCAGCATTCCCATGGGGGGGAACTATGGCTACACCTTC TRBJ1-2 . TRBV6-8 .
CASSQYGGGRVNQPQHF TGTGCCAGCAGCCAATACGGGGGGGGCCGGGTCAATCAGCCCCAGCATTTT TRBJ1-5 . TRBV11-3 .
CASRNGGAGAETQYF TGTGCCAGCAGGAACGGGGGGGCCGGAGCAGAGACCCAGTACTTC TRBJ2-5 TRBD2 TRBV25-1 .
CASSLFGGNTIYF TGTGCCAGCAGCTTATTTGGAGGAAACACCATATATTTT TRBJ1-3 . TRBV7-8 .
CASSTLPGTGNSPLHF TGTGCCAGTAGTACACTCCCCGGGACAGGGAATTCACCCCTCCACTTT TRBJ1-6 TRBD1 TRBV19 .
CASSLDGGGTYNEQFF TGCGCCAGCAGCTTGGACGGAGGGGGGACCTACAATGAGCAGTTCTTC TRBJ2-1 . TRBV5-1 .
CASSYLGTSGGETQYF TGTGCCAGCAGTTACTTAGGGACTAGCGGGGGAGAGACCCAGTACTTC TRBJ2-5 TRBD2 TRBV6-7 few
CASSLAGRSNEKLFF TGCGCCAGCAGCTTGGCGGGCAGGTCGAATGAAAAACTGTTTTTT TRBJ1-4 . TRBV5-1 .
CASSWLGPTQPQHF TGTGCCAGTAGTTGGTTGGGGCCAACTCAGCCCCAGCATTTT TRBJ1-5 . TRBV19 .
CASSFPLRGGGAYGEQFF TGTGCCAGCAGTTTCCCCCTAAGGGGCGGGGGGGCGTACGGTGAGCAGTTCTTC TRBJ2-1 TRBD2 TRBV6-8 .
CASSPRLGAETQYF TGCGCCAGCAGCCCACGCTTGGGGGCGGAGACCCAGTACTTC TRBJ2-5 . TRBV4-1 few
CASSQAGLSSYNEQFF TGTGCCAGCAGCCAAGCCGGGCTAAGCTCCTACAATGAGCAGTTCTTC TRBJ2-1 . TRBV7-1 .
CASSTRAGNSYNEQFF TGTGCCAGTAGTACAAGAGCAGGAAACTCCTACAATGAGCAGTTCTTC TRBJ2-1 . TRBV19 .
CASSYTGTSNEQFF TGTGCCAGCAGTTACACCGGGACTAGCAATGAGCAGTTCTTC TRBJ2-1 TRBD2 TRBV6-8 .
CASSQLAGNSPLHF TGTGCCAGCAGCCAGTTGGCGGGCAATTCACCCCTCCACTTT TRBJ1-6 . TRBV7-7 .
CSVVGTGYNEQFF TGCAGCGTTGTGGGGACAGGCTACAATGAGCAGTTCTTC TRBJ2-1 TRBD1 TRBV29-1 once
CASSRSTGTEANYGYTF TGTGCCAGCTCACGATCAACAGGGACTGAAGCGAACTATGGCTACACCTTC TRBJ1-2 . TRBV18 few
CASSIPPVNSNQPQHF TGTGCCAGTAGTATACCCCCAGTCAATAGCAATCAGCCCCAGCATTTT TRBJ1-5 . TRBV19 .
CASTREFNQPQHF TGTGCCAGCACAAGGGAATTTAATCAGCCCCAGCATTTT TRBJ1-5 . TRBV6-8 few
CASSWNTGGGYGYTF TGTGCCAGCAGCTGGAATACAGGGGGCGGCTATGGCTACACCTTC TRBJ1-2 TRBD1 TRBV11-3 once